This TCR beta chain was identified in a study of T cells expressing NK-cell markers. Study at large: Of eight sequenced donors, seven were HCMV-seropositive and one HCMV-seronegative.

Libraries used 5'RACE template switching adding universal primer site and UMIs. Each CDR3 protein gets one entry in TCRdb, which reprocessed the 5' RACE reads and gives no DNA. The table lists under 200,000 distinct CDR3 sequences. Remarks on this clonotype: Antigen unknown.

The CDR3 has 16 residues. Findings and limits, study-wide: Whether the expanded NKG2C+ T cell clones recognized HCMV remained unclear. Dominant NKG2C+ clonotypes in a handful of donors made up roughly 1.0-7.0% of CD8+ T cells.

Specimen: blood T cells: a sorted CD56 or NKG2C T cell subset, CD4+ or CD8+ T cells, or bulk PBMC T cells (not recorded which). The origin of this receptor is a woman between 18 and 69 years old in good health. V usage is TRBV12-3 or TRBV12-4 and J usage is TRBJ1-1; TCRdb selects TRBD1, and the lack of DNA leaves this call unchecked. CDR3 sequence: CASRPGTGSGNTEAFF.